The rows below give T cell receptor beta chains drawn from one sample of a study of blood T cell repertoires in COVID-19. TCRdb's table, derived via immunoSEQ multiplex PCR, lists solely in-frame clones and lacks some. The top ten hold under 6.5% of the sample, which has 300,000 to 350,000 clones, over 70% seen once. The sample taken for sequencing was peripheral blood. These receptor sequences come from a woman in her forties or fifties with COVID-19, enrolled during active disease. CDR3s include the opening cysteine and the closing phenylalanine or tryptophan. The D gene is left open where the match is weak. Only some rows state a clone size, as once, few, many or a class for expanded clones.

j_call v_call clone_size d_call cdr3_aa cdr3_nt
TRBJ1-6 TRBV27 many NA CASSLRWDYPNSPLHF TGTGCCAGCAGTTTACGCTGGGACTATCCAAATTCACCCCTCCACTTT
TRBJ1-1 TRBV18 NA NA CASSLREAAEAFF TGTGCCAGCTCACTACGGGAGGCCGCTGAAGCTTTCTTT
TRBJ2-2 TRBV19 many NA CASSIDRAGLAGELFF TGTGCCAGTAGTATAGATCGGGCAGGGCTTGCCGGGGAGCTGTTTTTT
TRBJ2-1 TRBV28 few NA CASSSPPLAGVDEQFF TGTGCCAGCAGTTCCCCCCCACTGGCCGGAGTCGATGAGCAGTTCTTC
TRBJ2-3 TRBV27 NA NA CASSLSVSGRGRDTQYF TGTGCCAGCAGTCTGTCCGTTTCGGGACGGGGGAGAGATACGCAGTATTTT
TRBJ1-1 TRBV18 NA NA CASSPQDGMNTEAFF TGTGCCAGCTCACCCCAGGACGGGATGAACACTGAAGCTTTCTTT
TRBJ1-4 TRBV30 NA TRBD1 CAWSSGMTGKTNEKLFF TGTGCCTGGAGTTCAGGGATGACAGGGAAGACTAATGAAAAACTGTTTTTT
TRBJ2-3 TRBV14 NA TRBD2 CASSQDLRASGRKDTQYF TGTGCCAGCAGCCAAGATCTTAGGGCTAGCGGGAGAAAAGATACGCAGTATTTT
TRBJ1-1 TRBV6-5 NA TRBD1 CASTPTGDGTEAFF TGTGCCAGCACCCCGACAGGGGATGGCACTGAAGCTTTCTTT
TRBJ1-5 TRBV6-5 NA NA CASSYDTVSNQPQHF TGTGCCAGCAGTTACGATACGGTGAGCAATCAGCCCCAGCATTTT
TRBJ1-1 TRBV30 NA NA CAIKGDDTEAFF TGTGCCATCAAGGGGGACGACACTGAAGCTTTCTTT
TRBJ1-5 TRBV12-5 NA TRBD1 CASSSVGQGNQPQHF TGTGCTAGTTCTAGTGTGGGACAGGGCAATCAGCCCCAGCATTTT
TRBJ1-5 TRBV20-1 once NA CSAIDRRGGQPQHF TGCAGTGCTATTGACCGACGGGGGGGCCAGCCCCAGCATTTT